This T cell receptor (beta chain) came from a study of cytomegalovirus exposure and HLA in healthy donors (TCRdb year 2017). Study-level background: According to an earlier analysis of several hundred of the donors, about 179 million T cells yielded 90 million to 140 million unique TCR beta sequences and about 300 Gb of sequence data. Both class I and class II loci were covered by HLA typing, at four-digit resolution. Every discovery cohort repertoire had been produced on one sequencing platform. The study aimed to test whether signatures of past pathogen exposure could be identified by cataloging public T cell receptors. A later genetic analysis used genome-wide SNP genotypes for about three fifths of the roughly 700 donors, treating that subset as a discovery cohort. On average, 235,054 unique TCR beta nucleotide sequences were sequenced per donor among 398 genotyped donors of the cohort, with approximately 18% of those sequences being non-productive. To predict cytomegalovirus infection status, the study combined high-throughput TCR immunosequencing, statistical association of individual TCRs with disease status, and machine learning. Rather than drawing on any new phenotypic data, the later analysis identified candidate immune exposures from TCR beta sequences and the way those sequences occurred across donors. In an earlier analysis of 550 to 700 of the donors, high-throughput TCR beta sequencing was used to judge whether each TCR beta V gene segment behaved as functional or pseudogenic. Donor age, sex, ethnicity and CMV serostatus were compiled together with the repertoire data. A separate validation cohort of 100 to 150 different subjects was used in addition to the approximately 670-subject first cohort. Roughly 300 gigabases of sequencing data and about 92 million unique TCR sequences made up an early release that covered around 640 HLA-typed donors. Typing coverage differed by locus: A, B, C, DRB1 and DQB1 were typed in about 629-630 donors, DQA1 in 500 to 550, DPA1 in some 600, and DPB1 in just under 480. Several DR-DQ haplotypes were handled as single units for association and clustering because linkage in the cohort was strong. A later analysis re-analyzed previously published TCR beta repertoires from approximately 700 donors and added high-resolution HLA genotyping to study TCR occurrence patterns. The study profiled the T cell repertoires of 550 to 700 subjects by immunosequencing and related them to cytomegalovirus serostatus. Of the 350 to 450 genotyped donors, roughly 85% fell in the genetic ancestry cluster associated with self-reported Caucasian donors.

Details on this clone: The antigen this receptor binds is unknown. No qualities accompany the bases; no much larger clone lies one base away.

Library preparation used the immunoSEQ multiplex PCR assay. For the multiplex PCR, a mixture combining 60 forward primers for TCR Vbeta segments and 13 reverse primers for TCR Jbeta segments was used. The CDR3 region of rearranged TCR beta genes was amplified from genomic DNA with a multiplex PCR assay. On the Illumina HiSeq System, the amplified TCR beta libraries were sequenced as 87-base-pair reads. Under the source paper's analysis protocol: A later analysis tallied roughly 80 million unique TCR beta chains across the 666 repertoires, and about 10 million of those chains were shared by two or more donors. A nearest-neighbor algorithm error-corrected the raw reads and collapsed the reads into unique sequences, merging closely related sequences to remove PCR and sequencing errors. CDR3 sequences were aligned to IMGT reference sequences to assign V, D and J gene segments. For a sequence to be retained, a match of at least six nucleotides was required to both a V gene segment and a J gene segment. A rearrangement was called productive if the CDR3 had no stop codons and remained in frame with V and J, and every other rearrangement was called non-productive. CDR3 was defined by IMGT convention, running from the second conserved V-encoded cysteine to the conserved J-encoded phenylalanine. The earlier analysis of about 590 of the donors excluded sequences that lacked an unambiguous match to a single V gene segment. In an earlier analysis of some 590 of the donors, a V segment was called functional when productive rearrangements were above 56.7%, and segregating when the standard deviation between donors exceeded 5%. To diagnose cytomegalovirus status from the catalog of TCR beta chain sequences, a statistical classification framework was built. A later analysis assigned V and J genes by comparing TCR nucleotide sequences with IMGT/GENE-DB human TR gene sequences. In a later analysis, CDR3 sequences and most-parsimonious VDJ recombination scenarios were assigned using the TCRdist pipeline. In a later analysis, each TCR beta chain was defined by its CDR3 amino acid sequence together with its V-gene family, and reads without a unique V-gene family were excluded. As a way to deal with suspected cross-contamination and a sequencing artifact, a later analysis dropped approximately 590 nucleotide sequences that were highly shared and had low generation probability. In a later analysis, a clonal expansion index for each public chain was calculated from normalized within-repertoire ranks of inferred template counts. In a later analysis, generation probabilities were computed with a VDJ recombination model fitted to out-of-frame rearrangements, and the resulting probabilities were checked against IGoR. Hypergeometric tests were used in a later analysis to score TCR-TCR, TCR-HLA and TCR-CMV co-occurrence, with a repertoire-size bias correction applied to the TCR pairs. To estimate false discovery rates, a later analysis permuted the HLA or CMV assignments 20 times. A later analysis grouped co-occurring TCRs with DBSCAN, adding TCRdist sequence similarity when clustering within HLA-allele-positive subsets. Co-occurrence clustering excluded repertoires with fewer than 30,000 or more than 120,000 public chains, plus five with anomalous nucleotide sharing. The immuneACCESS repertoire file appears here via TCRdb, limited to in-frame rearrangements. These files lack a portion of the clones; in checked studies, under half of the deficit traces to unresolved V genes, and the cause of the others is not known. V and J calls plus clone size are reproduced from that table; the DNA served to infer D and trimming. This sample holds roughly 190,000 clones; roughly 73% were observed only once. The ten largest clones take up approximately 1.8% of the sample.

The cohort comprised around 700 healthy bone marrow donors. Cohort members were all nominally healthy when sampled, although unrecorded immune exposures were likely present. The donor tested CMV seronegative and was one of the 352 seronegative cohort members. A peripheral blood sample was provided by each donor, and peripheral blood mononuclear cells were used for TCR beta sequencing. Genomic DNA extraction from the blood cell samples was performed with the Qiagen DNeasy Blood Extraction Kit. Including the terminal cysteine and phenylalanine, the CDR3 comprises 13 residues. Only the CDR3 region is kept as DNA, spanning 39 bases read in frame from base 1. Trimming removed 4 bases from V and 9 bases from J; the gene matches leave 6 bases unexplained. CDR1 is given as SGHDT and CDR2 as YYEEEE, both from the germline V gene. Study-level results and caveats: A later analysis found that most CMV-associated TCR beta chains appeared HLA-restricted, with HLA associations seemingly driven largely by CMV exposure. Immune exposure information for the cohort was limited to CMV serostatus. A further reported finding was that TCR beta sequences accurately predicted the HLA-A and HLA-B alleles for most subjects in the first cohort. A cluster of highly shared sequence variants was judged likely to represent a technical artifact of the sequencing pipeline. Only TCR beta chains were sequenced in this cohort, and the absence of alpha or paired-chain data limited detectable features. In a later analysis, HLA-associated TCR beta chains showed more clonal expansion and lower generation probabilities than non-associated chains that were equally common. When HLA alleles, especially DR and DQ, strongly co-occurred, attributing TCR associations to individual alleles was difficult. Some IMGT-functional V segments, including TRBV6-2 and TRBV6-3, could not be told apart with the 87-base-pair reads, so those segments were excluded. Seventeen rarely observed V segments, including chromosome 9 orphons, were excluded from the earlier analysis of some 590 of the donors because counts were too low. In a later analysis, several top co-occurrence clusters were reported to appear linked to parvovirus B19, influenza, CMV and Epstein-Barr virus. A later analysis associated about 17,000 TCR beta sequences with specific HLA alleles at a false discovery rate of 0.05. A few of the identified cytomegalovirus-associated TCR beta chains were confirmed in vitro to be specific for cytomegalovirus antigens. Cytomegalovirus status was reported to be diagnosed by the classifier with high specificity and sensitivity in both the original and validation cohorts. Roughly uniform sequencing depth across donors was assumed in presence/absence analyses, although this assumption may not hold. In an earlier analysis of about 550 of the donors, most TCR beta V segments were observed in productive rearrangements about 87% or about 30% of the time, broadly matching IMGT annotations. In a later genetic analysis, fewer N-insertions in productive TCRs were reported among donors in an Asian-associated ancestry cluster than the 666-donor mean. In a later analysis, TCR association rates were found to vary across HLA loci, with the most associated TCRs seen for DRB1 alleles and the fewest for HLA-C alleles. Linkage disequilibrium might explain the correlated functional status among segregating V segments, but an unknown experimental factor could not be ruled out. Because some donors lacked HLA typing at each locus, the association tests relied only on the typed subset. The authors suggested that the approach could potentially be generalized to other disease states and immunological phenotypes. A later genetic analysis associated a missense DCLRE1C variant with V-gene and J-gene trimming of TCR beta chains, and an independent cohort replicated the association. The study listed 164 TCR beta chains as associated with cytomegalovirus. Across donors, most TCR sequences were observed very rarely, whereas some public TCRs were present in many individuals.

The TCR sequence derives from a woman aged 30 to 39 in good health and CMV-seronegative. The chain couples TRBV5-6 to TRBJ2-1, with 8 bases matching TRBD1. Sequenced input: PBMCs. The CDR3 loop reads CASSPQGAGEQFF. Read as DNA, the sequence is TGTGCCAGCAGCCCGCAGGGGGCAGGTGAGCAGTTCTTC. Here the CDR3 is joined to the reference TRBV5-6 and TRBJ2-1 genes, and the full variable domain is: DAGVTQSPTHLIKTRGQQVTLRCSPKSGHDTVSWYQQALGQGPQFIFQYYEEEERQRGNFPDRFSGHQFPNYSSELNVNALLLGDSALYLCASSPQGAGEQFFGPGTRLTVL.